The rows below give T cell receptor beta chains drawn from one sample of a study of blood T cell repertoires in COVID-19. TCRdb's copy holds only in-frame clones and misses some; the assay was immunoSEQ multiplex PCR. This sample has approximately 90,000 clones, with around 83% found just once. Material for sequencing was peripheral blood. The receptors come from a man in his sixties with acute or convalescent COVID-19. Each CDR3 is given without its conserved first and last residue. Each record gives: J gene, V gene, clone size, CDR3 protein. Size is omitted from some rows. Given values are once, few, many or a class for expanded clones.

j_call: TRBJ1-6
v_call: TRBV7-8
clone_size: NA
cdr3_aa: ASSLASVLGSSYNSPLH

j_call: TRBJ2-2
v_call: TRBV7-2
clone_size: NA
cdr3_aa: ASSSRSGPFIGELF

j_call: TRBJ1-4
v_call: TRBV4-1
clone_size: NA
cdr3_aa: ASSLYRGPPGEKLF

j_call: TRBJ2-7
v_call: TRBV6-5
clone_size: NA
cdr3_aa: ASSTTSYSYEQY

j_call: TRBJ2-1
v_call: TRBV7-6
clone_size: NA
cdr3_aa: ASSAQPGGSYNEQF

j_call: TRBJ1-2
v_call: TRBV2
clone_size: once
cdr3_aa: ASSEGTGQSSYT

j_call: TRBJ1-2
v_call: TRBV10-3
clone_size: NA
cdr3_aa: AIREGGGYYGYT

j_call: TRBJ1-2
v_call: TRBV15
clone_size: NA
cdr3_aa: ATSRDRDRDRDYGYT

j_call: TRBJ1-1
v_call: TRBV5-5
clone_size: NA
cdr3_aa: ASSYVSDTEAF

j_call: TRBJ1-5
v_call: TRBV4-3
clone_size: NA
cdr3_aa: ASSQDLGTNQPQH

j_call: TRBJ2-7
v_call: TRBV6-5
clone_size: once
cdr3_aa: ASSYYEGGPEQY

j_call: TRBJ1-4
v_call: TRBV30
clone_size: NA
cdr3_aa: AWSEGVDATNEKLF

j_call: TRBJ2-7
v_call: TRBV7-9
clone_size: NA
cdr3_aa: ASSEQGFEQY

j_call: TRBJ1-1
v_call: TRBV19
clone_size: NA
cdr3_aa: ASSRGTGVSNTEAF

j_call: TRBJ1-1
v_call: TRBV7-2
clone_size: few
cdr3_aa: ASSVSGTEGTEAF

j_call: TRBJ1-1
v_call: TRBV6-5
clone_size: NA
cdr3_aa: ASRTGGAGTEAF

j_call: TRBJ1-6
v_call: TRBV28
clone_size: NA
cdr3_aa: ASRGQGFYNSPLH

j_call: TRBJ1-2
v_call: TRBV11-3
clone_size: NA
cdr3_aa: ASSLEQGNGYT

j_call: TRBJ1-2
v_call: TRBV5-1
clone_size: NA
cdr3_aa: ASSLEAGEGYT

j_call: TRBJ2-5
v_call: TRBV3-1/TRBV3-2
clone_size: NA
cdr3_aa: ASSQDLPETQY

j_call: TRBJ2-3
v_call: TRBV10-3
clone_size: NA
cdr3_aa: AISESGRGVADTQY

j_call: TRBJ2-5
v_call: TRBV3-1/TRBV3-2
clone_size: NA
cdr3_aa: ASSQADRVETQY

j_call: TRBJ2-5
v_call: TRBV2
clone_size: NA
cdr3_aa: ASSEGVTSAETQY

j_call: TRBJ1-5
v_call: TRBV6-1
clone_size: NA
cdr3_aa: ASSEIPGGANWRYSNQPQH

j_call: TRBJ2-1
v_call: TRBV7-9
clone_size: few
cdr3_aa: ASSSTETSSSSYNEQF

j_call: TRBJ2-1
v_call: TRBV18
clone_size: NA
cdr3_aa: ASSPQASGEQF